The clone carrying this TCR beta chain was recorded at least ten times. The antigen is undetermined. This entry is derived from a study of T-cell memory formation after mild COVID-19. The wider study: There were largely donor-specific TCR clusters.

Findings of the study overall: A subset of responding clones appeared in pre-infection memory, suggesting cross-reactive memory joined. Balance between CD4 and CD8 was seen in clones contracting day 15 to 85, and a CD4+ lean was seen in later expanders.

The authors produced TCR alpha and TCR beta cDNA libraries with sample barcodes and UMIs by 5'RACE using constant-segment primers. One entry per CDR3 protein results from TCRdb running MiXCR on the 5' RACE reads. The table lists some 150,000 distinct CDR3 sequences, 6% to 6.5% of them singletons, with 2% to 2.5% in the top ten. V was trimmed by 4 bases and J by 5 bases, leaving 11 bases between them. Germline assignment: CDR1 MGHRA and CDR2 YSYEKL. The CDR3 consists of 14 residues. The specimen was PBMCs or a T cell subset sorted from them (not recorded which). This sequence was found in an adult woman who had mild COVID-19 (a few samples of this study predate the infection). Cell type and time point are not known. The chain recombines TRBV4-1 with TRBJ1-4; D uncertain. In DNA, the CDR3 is TGCGCCAGCAGCCCACGGAGGTTCAATGAAAAACTGTTTTTT. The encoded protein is CASSPRRFNEKLFF.